This T cell receptor (beta chain) was observed in a study of vaccination effects on CD4 cells after COVID-19 (dated by TCRdb to between 2021 and 2022). Regarding the complete study: Each participant received two doses of an mRNA SARS-CoV-2 vaccine, either BNT162b2 or mRNA-1273. SARS-CoV-2 spike-specific CD4+ TCR repertoires were compared before and after mRNA vaccination in COVID-19 convalescent patients and in infection-naive vaccine recipients. The full study included roughly 11 COVID-19 convalescent patients and several SARS-CoV-2-naive healthy vaccine recipients. Cultures from other donors in the study were sequenced with the Oncomine TCR Beta short-read assay on an Illumina iSeq 100. The study at large found these results: In healthy vaccine recipients, vaccine-induced clones were almost all SARS-CoV-2 mono-reactive, with only 1 of 255 cross-reactive with common cold coronaviruses. Limitations of the study were the small number of convalescent patients and the absence of early post-infection timepoints. Clones induced by infection and clones induced by vaccination both contracted markedly at late timepoints after vaccination, which fits with T cell responses waning over time.

Library preparation used the immunoSEQ multiplex PCR assay. DNA from the CD4+ T cells that had been cultured and isolated underwent TCR beta CDR3 sequencing. The study's own analysis went as follows. The analysis removed non-productive TCR sequences, trimmed reads to the CDR3 region, and retained only CDR3s that were 7 or more amino acids long. Antigen-specific clonotypes were identified with the MANAFEST web app by comparing expansion in peptide wells against reference cultures. To be called positive, a clone needed expansion at FDR<0.05 compared with the reference and with all other wells, an odds ratio greater than 5, and a frequency greater than 0.1% in two replicate wells. Cross-reactive clonotypes were defined as significantly expanded in SARS-CoV-2 spike wells and in at least one common cold coronavirus spike condition. Using the stringdist R package, CDR3 similarity was measured by Levenshtein distance, and unrooted trees were constructed with ape in R 3.6.1. Drawn from immuneACCESS, this table holds only the in-frame rearrangements with V and J called that TCRdb kept. Clones are partly lost; checked studies trace under half to an unresolved V gene and leave the rest unexplained. V, J and clone size reflect that table, while D and trimming were determined from the DNA. The sample table shows 50,000 to 60,000 clones, and 70% are seen once. Approximately 20% of the sample goes to the ten largest clones.

Deletion took 3 bases off V and 5 bases off J, with a span of 13 bases between the germline ends. CDR1 SNHLY and CDR2 FYNNEI are derived from the germline V gene. Reading from cysteine to phenylalanine, the CDR3 counts 14 amino acids. Just the 42-base CDR3 DNA is kept, in frame starting at base 1. In the ViraFEST assay, PBMC were stimulated with viral peptide pools, and antigen-specific CD4+ T cell clonotypes were then identified by expansion using TCR sequencing. After less than 13 days of culture, CD4+ T cells were isolated with the EasySep CD4+ T cell isolation kit. Healthy vaccine recipients had no prior SARS-CoV-2 infection, confirmed by negative nucleocapsid antibodies before and after vaccination. About 2.1 million PBMC per well were cultured with about 9.6 ug/ml peptides in IMDM containing approximately 4.5% human AB serum, approximately 10 IU/ml IL-2 and gentamicin. On days 3 and 7, half of the culture medium was replaced with fresh IL-2-containing medium. Unless noted otherwise, every peptide stimulation condition was grown in triplicate wells. Using Ficoll-Paque Plus gradient centrifugation, PBMC were separated from whole blood and then either used fresh or cryopreserved at -140C. Overlapping peptide pools spanned the spike proteins of SARS-CoV-2 and the common cold coronaviruses HCoV-NL63, HCoV-OC43 and HCoV-229E. Genomic DNA was extracted from cultured CD4+ T cells with the QIAamp micro DNA kit.

This clone was found once. Its antigen remains undetermined. No much larger clone exists at a distance of one base, and base qualities are not known. The chain was built from TRBV2 and TRBJ1-1; possibly the D gene is TRBD1, per 5 matching bases. This clonotype was obtained from a human donor who received a COVID-19 vaccine. The input for sequencing was CD4+ T cells from PBMCs cultured with SARS-CoV-2 spike peptides, taken before COVID-19 vaccination. Explained via the paper, the cell subset or site label denotes: SARS-CoV-2 spike overlapping peptide pool stimulation. CDR3 protein: CASSDASRVTEAFF. The nucleotide sequence is given as TGTGCCAGCAGTGACGCAAGCAGGGTGACTGAAGCTTTCTTT.